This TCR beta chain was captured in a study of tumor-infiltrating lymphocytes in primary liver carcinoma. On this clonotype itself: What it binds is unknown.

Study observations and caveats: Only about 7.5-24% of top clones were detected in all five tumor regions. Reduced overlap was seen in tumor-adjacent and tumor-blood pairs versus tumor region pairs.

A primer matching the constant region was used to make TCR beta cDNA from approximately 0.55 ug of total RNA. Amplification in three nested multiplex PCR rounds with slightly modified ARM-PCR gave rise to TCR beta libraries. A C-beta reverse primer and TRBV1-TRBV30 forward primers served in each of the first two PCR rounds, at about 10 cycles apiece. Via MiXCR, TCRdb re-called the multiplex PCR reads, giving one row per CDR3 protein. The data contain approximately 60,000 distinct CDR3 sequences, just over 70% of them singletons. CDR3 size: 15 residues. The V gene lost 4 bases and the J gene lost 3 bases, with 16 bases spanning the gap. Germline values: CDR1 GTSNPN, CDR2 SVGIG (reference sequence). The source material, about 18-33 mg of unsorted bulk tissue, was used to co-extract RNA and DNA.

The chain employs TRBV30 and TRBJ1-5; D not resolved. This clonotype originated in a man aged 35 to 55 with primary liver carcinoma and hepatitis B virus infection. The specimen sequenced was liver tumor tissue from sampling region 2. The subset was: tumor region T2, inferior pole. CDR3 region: CAWNGKGLYNQPQHF. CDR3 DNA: TGTGCCTGGAATGGCAAAGGGCTGTACAATCAGCCCCAGCATTTT.